Here is one T cell receptor beta chain with its context. As yet, its antigen is unknown. 13 Jbeta primers and 60 Vbeta primers were used for the PCR. Some clones are missing from TCRdb's copy, which holds only in-frame ones; the method was immunoSEQ multiplex PCR. The sample lists about 150,000 clones, roughly 85% occurring once. CDR3 length equals 16 residues. Germline V lookup: CDR1 SGHVS, CDR2 FNYEAQ. V was clipped by 5 bases and J by 2 bases; unmatched bases: 5. The sample originates from a study of cytomegalovirus exposure and HLA in healthy donors. Regarding the study as a whole: Analyses of presence and absence presupposed an approximately uniform sequencing depth across donors. With DRB1 most and HLA-C fewest, TCR association rates differed between HLA loci in a later analysis. The authors listed some 150 TCR beta chains as cytomegalovirus-associated. As a later analysis showed, several of the most significant clusters appeared to be linked to common viral pathogens.

This receptor was taken from a woman between 18 and 30 years old in good health and CMV-seronegative. This sequence joins TRBV7-6 and TRBJ2-3; 12 bases align to TRBD2. The material sequenced was PBMCs. The CDR3 reads CASSQLAGGITDTQYF. For the CDR3, the DNA is TGTGCCAGCAGCCAACTAGCGGGGGGTATCACAGATACGCAGTATTTT.